This T cell receptor beta chain was identified in a study of blood T cell repertoires in COVID-19. Measured with immunoSEQ multiplex PCR; TCRdb has only the in-frame clones, and not every one. Seen here are under 150,000 clones, about 87% observed once, and the top ten hold approximately 4.4%. The germline gives CDR1 SEHNR, CDR2 FQNEAQ (reference sequence). The CDR3 spans 14 residues. The germline V and J ends were trimmed by 10 bases and 0 bases, with 14 bases remaining between them. The origin of this receptor is a woman aged 45-65 years with acute or convalescent COVID-19. Specimen: peripheral blood. This rearrangement joins TRBV7-9 to TRBJ2-3, with TRBD1 as a possible D gene (6 bases). The CDR3 bases are TGTGCCACCTCGGGCCAGGGGAGCACAGATACGCAGTATTTT. Translated, it gives CATSGQGSTDTQYF.